Listed below are T cell receptor beta chains from one sample, sequenced in a study of blood T cell repertoires in COVID-19. TCRdb's table, derived via immunoSEQ multiplex PCR, lists solely in-frame clones and lacks some. This table holds 37,000 or so clones, roughly 80% found once. Input material: peripheral blood. Receptors were obtained from an elderly man with active or convalescent COVID-19. Each CDR3 is given with its conserved first and last residue. Each record gives: clone size, J gene, D gene, V gene, CDR3 DNA, CDR3 protein. The D gene is left open where the match is weak. Size is omitted from some rows. Given values are once, few, many or a class for expanded clones.

abundance: -; j_gene: TRBJ2-7; d_gene: -; v_gene: TRBV6-5; CDR3nt: TGTGCCAGCACCGCCGCAAACAGGGAAGCCGAGCAGTACTTC; CDR3aa: CASTAANREAEQYF
abundance: -; j_gene: TRBJ1-4; d_gene: TRBD1; v_gene: TRBV19; CDR3nt: TGTGCCAGTAGTGCCGACAGGGGGCGCCCAGAAAAACTGTTTTTT; CDR3aa: CASSADRGRPEKLFF
abundance: -; j_gene: TRBJ2-3; d_gene: -; v_gene: TRBV7-8; CDR3nt: TGTGCCAGCACCATAGGGGCGGGAAGCACAGATACGCAGTATTTT; CDR3aa: CASTIGAGSTDTQYF
abundance: few; j_gene: TRBJ1-5; d_gene: TRBD1; v_gene: TRBV29-1; CDR3nt: TGCAGCGTATTGGGACAGGGAGGGCCCTATAGCAATCAGCCCCAGCATTTT; CDR3aa: CSVLGQGGPYSNQPQHF
abundance: -; j_gene: TRBJ2-1; d_gene: -; v_gene: TRBV4-2; CDR3nt: TGTGCCAGCAGCCATCCTTCTCGGGATGAGCAGTTCTTC; CDR3aa: CASSHPSRDEQFF
abundance: -; j_gene: TRBJ1-6; d_gene: TRBD1; v_gene: TRBV27; CDR3nt: TGTGCCAGCAGTTTATATGGGACAGGGGCTTTTTTGGCCCTCCACTTT; CDR3aa: CASSLYGTGAFLALHF
abundance: -; j_gene: TRBJ2-4; d_gene: TRBD1; v_gene: TRBV6-2/TRBV6-3; CDR3nt: TGTGCCAGCAGTCAGGACAGGGGGAAAAACATTCAGTACTTC; CDR3aa: CASSQDRGKNIQYF
abundance: -; j_gene: TRBJ1-1; d_gene: -; v_gene: TRBV18; CDR3nt: TGTGCCAGCTCACCAGGACAGCCAGGGGAAGCTTTCTTT; CDR3aa: CASSPGQPGEAFF
abundance: -; j_gene: TRBJ1-2; d_gene: TRBD1; v_gene: TRBV28; CDR3nt: TGTGCCAGCAGTCGGGACAGGGCCGGCTCTAAGGATGGCTACACCTTC; CDR3aa: CASSRDRAGSKDGYTF
abundance: -; j_gene: TRBJ2-7; d_gene: -; v_gene: TRBV5-6; CDR3nt: TGTGCCAGCAGCAGGGACACTACCTACGAGCAGTACTTC; CDR3aa: CASSRDTTYEQYF
abundance: -; j_gene: TRBJ2-3; d_gene: TRBD2; v_gene: TRBV9; CDR3nt: TGTGCCAGCTCCCTCCGGGGGGTTCAGACAGATACGCAGTATTTT; CDR3aa: CASSLRGVQTDTQYF
abundance: -; j_gene: TRBJ2-2; d_gene: -; v_gene: TRBV7-8; CDR3nt: TGTGCCAGCAGTTCGACAGAAGTTTCCGGGGAGCTGTTTTTT; CDR3aa: CASSSTEVSGELFF
abundance: -; j_gene: TRBJ1-5; d_gene: -; v_gene: TRBV5-5; CDR3nt: TGTGCCAGCAGCTTGTCCGGGGAAAATCAGCCCCAGCATTTT; CDR3aa: CASSLSGENQPQHF
abundance: -; j_gene: TRBJ1-2; d_gene: -; v_gene: TRBV5-1; CDR3nt: TGCGCCAGCAGCCGGGACAACGACTACACCTTC; CDR3aa: CASSRDNDYTF
abundance: few; j_gene: TRBJ1-2; d_gene: -; v_gene: TRBV11-3; CDR3nt: TGTGCCAGCAGCGCACAGGGAGCCTATGGCTACACCTTC; CDR3aa: CASSAQGAYGYTF
abundance: -; j_gene: TRBJ1-1; d_gene: TRBD1; v_gene: TRBV19; CDR3nt: TGTGCCAGTAGTATAGCCCTCACAGGGGGCGCGGAAGCTTTCTTT; CDR3aa: CASSIALTGGAEAFF
abundance: -; j_gene: TRBJ2-7; d_gene: -; v_gene: TRBV6-5; CDR3nt: TGTGCCAGCAGACTAGGCCCAAACGAGCAGTACTTC; CDR3aa: CASRLGPNEQYF
abundance: few; j_gene: TRBJ1-6; d_gene: -; v_gene: TRBV6-6; CDR3nt: TGTGCCAGCAGTTACCGTGGGGGACTTAATTCACCCCTCCACTTT; CDR3aa: CASSYRGGLNSPLHF
abundance: few; j_gene: TRBJ1-1; d_gene: -; v_gene: TRBV28; CDR3nt: TGTGCCAGCAAACTTTCAGGGATCGCTGAAGCTTTCTTT; CDR3aa: CASKLSGIAEAFF
abundance: few; j_gene: TRBJ1-6; d_gene: -; v_gene: TRBV12-3/TRBV12-4; CDR3nt: TGTGCCAGCAGTCCAGACTCCGGGTTACTCCACTTT; CDR3aa: CASSPDSGLLHF
abundance: -; j_gene: TRBJ1-3; d_gene: -; v_gene: TRBV7-6; CDR3nt: TGTGCCAGCAGCTTAGCGAGGGGACTAGGAAACACCATATATTTT; CDR3aa: CASSLARGLGNTIYF
abundance: -; j_gene: TRBJ1-1; d_gene: TRBD1; v_gene: TRBV20-1; CDR3nt: TGCAGTGCTAGTCAGGGGGCACTGAACACTGAAGCTTTCTTT; CDR3aa: CSASQGALNTEAFF
abundance: -; j_gene: TRBJ2-1; d_gene: TRBD2; v_gene: TRBV9; CDR3nt: TGTGCCAGCAGCGTATGGAGTGGACTAGGCGGTGAGCAGTTCTTC; CDR3aa: CASSVWSGLGGEQFF
abundance: once; j_gene: TRBJ1-5; d_gene: -; v_gene: TRBV6-2/TRBV6-3; CDR3nt: TGTGCCAGCAGTTACTCCACGTCGACAGTTAATCAGCCCCAGCATTTT; CDR3aa: CASSYSTSTVNQPQHF
abundance: -; j_gene: TRBJ2-1; d_gene: TRBD2; v_gene: TRBV11-3; CDR3nt: TGTGCCAGCCGGGGGCGGGCGGGAGGAGATGAGCAGTTCTTC; CDR3aa: CASRGRAGGDEQFF
abundance: -; j_gene: TRBJ1-1; d_gene: -; v_gene: TRBV7-9; CDR3nt: TGTGCCAGCAGCCCAACAGGGAGCACTGAAGCTTTCTTT; CDR3aa: CASSPTGSTEAFF
abundance: -; j_gene: TRBJ2-4; d_gene: -; v_gene: TRBV20-1; CDR3nt: TGCAGTGTCGAAGCGAGAGAAATTCAGTACTTC; CDR3aa: CSVEAREIQYF
abundance: -; j_gene: TRBJ2-1; d_gene: TRBD2; v_gene: TRBV27; CDR3nt: TGTGCCAGCAGTTCCAACGGGCTAGCGGGAGGGTCGGATGAGCAGTTCTTC; CDR3aa: CASSSNGLAGGSDEQFF
abundance: -; j_gene: TRBJ1-4; d_gene: -; v_gene: TRBV5-1; CDR3nt: TGCGCCAGCAGCCAGACAGCTCCTAATGAAAAACTGTTTTTT; CDR3aa: CASSQTAPNEKLFF
abundance: -; j_gene: TRBJ1-6; d_gene: -; v_gene: TRBV9; CDR3nt: TGTGCCAGCAGCGCGGAGGGTTCTTGGAATTCACCCCTCCACTTT; CDR3aa: CASSAEGSWNSPLHF
abundance: -; j_gene: TRBJ1-1; d_gene: TRBD1; v_gene: TRBV18; CDR3nt: TGTGCCAGCTCCACTGGACAGGGATCCCGGGCCACTGAAGCTTTCTTT; CDR3aa: CASSTGQGSRATEAFF
abundance: -; j_gene: TRBJ1-5; d_gene: -; v_gene: TRBV6-6; CDR3nt: TGTGCCAGCAGTTACCCAGGGGATAGCAATCAGCCCCAGCATTTT; CDR3aa: CASSYPGDSNQPQHF
abundance: -; j_gene: TRBJ1-3; d_gene: -; v_gene: TRBV10-3; CDR3nt: TGTGCCATCGGCACGGGGGCTGGAAACACCATATATTTT; CDR3aa: CAIGTGAGNTIYF
abundance: -; j_gene: TRBJ2-3; d_gene: TRBD2; v_gene: TRBV15; CDR3nt: TGTGCCACCAGCAGATCCCTAGCGGGGCTCACAGATACGCAGTATTTT; CDR3aa: CATSRSLAGLTDTQYF
abundance: -; j_gene: TRBJ2-3; d_gene: -; v_gene: TRBV4-3; CDR3nt: TGCGCCAGCAGCCAAGATTCGCGGGGGCTGGGGGATACGCAGTATTTT; CDR3aa: CASSQDSRGLGDTQYF
abundance: -; j_gene: TRBJ2-2; d_gene: TRBD2; v_gene: TRBV19; CDR3nt: TGTGCCAGTAGTCCCCAGTCTAGCGGGAGGATGGGGGAGCTGTTTTTT; CDR3aa: CASSPQSSGRMGELFF
abundance: -; j_gene: TRBJ2-5; d_gene: TRBD2; v_gene: TRBV10-3; CDR3nt: TGTGCCATCAGTGGCGGTAGCGGGGGGCCCGGGGAGACCCAGTACTTC; CDR3aa: CAISGGSGGPGETQYF
abundance: -; j_gene: TRBJ2-1; d_gene: TRBD2; v_gene: TRBV14; CDR3nt: TGTGCCAGCAGCCAAGATATGGGGGGACTAGCTTCCAATGAGCAGTTCTTC; CDR3aa: CASSQDMGGLASNEQFF
abundance: -; j_gene: TRBJ2-7; d_gene: -; v_gene: TRBV21-1; CDR3nt: TGTGCCAGCAGCAAAGGGACTAGCGGGGGGTACGAGCAGTACTTC; CDR3aa: CASSKGTSGGYEQYF
abundance: few; j_gene: TRBJ2-1; d_gene: -; v_gene: TRBV29-1; CDR3nt: TGCAGCGTGAGCCGGACTGGTGACAATGAGCAGTTCTTC; CDR3aa: CSVSRTGDNEQFF
abundance: -; j_gene: TRBJ2-7; d_gene: -; v_gene: TRBV6-2/TRBV6-3; CDR3nt: TGTGCCAGCAGTTCCCGCGAGCAGTACTTC; CDR3aa: CASSSREQYF
abundance: -; j_gene: TRBJ1-2; d_gene: TRBD1; v_gene: TRBV6-5; CDR3nt: TGTGCCAGCAACCCCAGGGGGTTCCCCGGCGGCTACACCTTC; CDR3aa: CASNPRGFPGGYTF
abundance: -; j_gene: TRBJ1-1; d_gene: -; v_gene: TRBV6-2/TRBV6-3; CDR3nt: TGTGCCAGCAGTACGGTCCCAGGGCCCCAAAAAGCTTTCTTT; CDR3aa: CASSTVPGPQKAFF
abundance: -; j_gene: TRBJ2-3; d_gene: -; v_gene: TRBV7-9; CDR3nt: TGTGCCAGCAGCCTACAGGGAGGGGGCACAGATACGCAGTATTTT; CDR3aa: CASSLQGGGTDTQYF
abundance: -; j_gene: TRBJ1-1; d_gene: TRBD1; v_gene: TRBV2; CDR3nt: TGTGCCAGCAGGGGGGGACAGTGGAACACTGAAGCTTTCTTT; CDR3aa: CASRGGQWNTEAFF
abundance: -; j_gene: TRBJ1-1; d_gene: -; v_gene: TRBV5-6; CDR3nt: TGTGCCAGCAGCTCGAGTAACACTGAAGCTTTCTTT; CDR3aa: CASSSSNTEAFF
abundance: once; j_gene: TRBJ1-1; d_gene: -; v_gene: TRBV25-1; CDR3nt: TGTGCCAGCAGTGAGTCCCAGGGTTGGGACACTGAAGCTTTCTTT; CDR3aa: CASSESQGWDTEAFF
abundance: -; j_gene: TRBJ2-1; d_gene: -; v_gene: TRBV10-2; CDR3nt: TGCGCCAGCTCCCCTTACCAGGGGCCCTACAATGAGCAGTTCTTC; CDR3aa: CASSPYQGPYNEQFF
abundance: -; j_gene: TRBJ2-1; d_gene: TRBD2; v_gene: TRBV7-9; CDR3nt: TGTGCCAGCAGCCCGAACGCACTCACTAGCGGGGCGAACAATGAGCAGTTCTTC; CDR3aa: CASSPNALTSGANNEQFF
abundance: -; j_gene: TRBJ2-2; d_gene: TRBD2; v_gene: TRBV4-1; CDR3nt: TGCGCCAGCAGCCTTGGGACTAGCGGGAGGATCACCGGGGAGCTGTTTTTT; CDR3aa: CASSLGTSGRITGELFF
abundance: -; j_gene: TRBJ2-1; d_gene: TRBD2; v_gene: TRBV28; CDR3nt: TGTGCCAGCAGTTTAGCGGGTTGGGCTAGCGGGGTAGATGAGCAGTTCTTC; CDR3aa: CASSLAGWASGVDEQFF
abundance: -; j_gene: TRBJ2-2; d_gene: -; v_gene: TRBV7-6; CDR3nt: TGTGCCAGCAGCTTACCTAGCCCCGGGGACACTAACACCGGGGAGCTGTTTTTT; CDR3aa: CASSLPSPGDTNTGELFF
abundance: -; j_gene: TRBJ1-2; d_gene: TRBD1; v_gene: TRBV15; CDR3nt: TGTGCCATAGGACAGGGACTCTATGGCTACACCTTC; CDR3aa: CAIGQGLYGYTF
abundance: -; j_gene: TRBJ2-5; d_gene: -; v_gene: TRBV7-3; CDR3nt: TGTGCCAGCAGCTTAATGGGGCGGGGAGAGACCCAGTACTTC; CDR3aa: CASSLMGRGETQYF